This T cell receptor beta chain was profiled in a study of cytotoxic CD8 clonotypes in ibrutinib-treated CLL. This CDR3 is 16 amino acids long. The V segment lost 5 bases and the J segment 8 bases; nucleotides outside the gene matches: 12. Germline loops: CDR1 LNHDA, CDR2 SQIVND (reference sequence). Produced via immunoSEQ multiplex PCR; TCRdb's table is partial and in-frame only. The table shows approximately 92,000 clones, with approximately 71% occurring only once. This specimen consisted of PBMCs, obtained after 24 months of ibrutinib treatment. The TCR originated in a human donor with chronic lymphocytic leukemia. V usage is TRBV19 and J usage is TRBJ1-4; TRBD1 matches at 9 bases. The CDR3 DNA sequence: TGTGCCAGTAGTCCTCACAGGGGGCGCGGGGACGAAAAACTGTTTTTT. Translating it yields CASSPHRGRGDEKLFF.